These 27 T cell receptor beta chains were all obtained from the same sample, sequenced in a study of shared clonotypes between healthy human individuals. Sequencing was performed with immunoSEQ multiplex PCR; in TCRdb, only in-frame clones are kept and a portion is missing. The sample includes approximately 2,000,000 clones, 85% to 95% seen only once; the top ten take over 1.5%. Naive CD8 cells, CD45RO-negative and positively selected for CCR7, excluded terminally differentiated effector memory CD45RA+ cells. The sequencing sample was made of naive CD8+ T cells from PBMCs. These receptor sequences come from a man aged 18 to 29 in good health. Some clones in this sample may be carry-over from other donors' samples.

The chain combines TRBV9 with TRBJ1-2, with a tentative D call TRBD1 (6 bases). The CDR3 is 15 amino acids. Germline CDR1 reads SGDLS; CDR2 reads YYNGEE. V lost 7 bases to trimming and J lost 5 bases, with 21 bases between them. CDR3 nucleotide sequence: TGTGCCAGCCGCAACCCCTTACAGGGATGGTATGGCTACACCTTC. This encodes CASRNPLQGWYGYTF.

The gene calls are TRBV6-4 and TRBJ1-4; D is unresolved. CDR1 and CDR2 from the germline V gene are MRHNA and SNTAGT. V dropped 2 bases and J dropped 8 bases, with 9 bases sitting between them. CDR3 length: 13 amino acids. The CDR3 is CASSDSRSEKLFF. CDR3 sequence (DNA): TGTGCCAGCAGTGACAGTCGGTCGGAAAAACTGTTTTTT.

The chain employs TRBV6-5 and TRBJ1-2; the match to TRBD1 covers 7 bases. Trimming cost V 0 bases and J 9 bases; bases outside gene matches: 4. Germline CDR1 reads MNHEY; CDR2 reads SVGAGI. This CDR3 is 13 amino acids long. The CDR3 sequence: CASSYSRGGSYTF. The DNA for the CDR3 is TGTGCCAGCAGTTACTCGAGAGGGGGCAGCTACACCTTC.

The chain links TRBV9 to TRBJ2-2; TRBD2 agrees at 7 bases. This CDR3 has 16 amino acids. The trim removed 0 bases at V and 7 bases at J, leaving 9 bases unmatched. Germline CDR1 is SGDLS and CDR2 is YYNGEE. As DNA, the CDR3 is TGTGCCAGCAGCGTAGAGATGGGAGGGCCCGGCGGGGAGCTGTTTTTT. Translation: CASSVEMGGPGGELFF.

This rearrangement joins TRBV27 to TRBJ2-7; the D call may be TRBD1 or TRBD2 (6 bases each). Germline V lookup: CDR1 MNHEY, CDR2 SMNVEV (reference sequence). The CDR3 contains 15 residues. Trimming removed 6 bases at V and 7 bases at J, with 22 bases between. The CDR3 coding sequence is TGTGCCAGCAGGCCGGGGGCTTCGGACCTACGAGAGCAGTACTTC. Amino acid sequence: CASRPGASDLREQYF.

This clone was seen a handful of times. J is TRBJ2-3 and V is TRBV6-5; the match to TRBD2 covers 7 bases. The CDR3 sequence is 16 residues long. V lost 4 bases and J lost 5; bases outside the gene matches: 12. Germline CDR1 is MNHEY and CDR2 is SVGAGI. The CDR3 bases are TGTGCCAGCAGTTGGAAGCGGGACCCCTGGGGAGATACGCAGTATTTT. Encoded protein: CASSWKRDPWGDTQYF.

This clone was recorded only once. This chain joins TRBV6-6 and TRBJ2-7; D remains unclear. V dropped 2 bases and J dropped 2 bases, with 13 bases sitting between them. This CDR3 comprises 15 residues. Germline CDR1 and CDR2: MNHNY and SVGAGI (reference sequence). The CDR3 here is CASSYNPSPAYEQYF. In DNA form, the CDR3 reads TGTGCCAGCAGTTACAACCCTTCCCCCGCCTACGAGCAGTACTTC.

The V gene is TRBV7-9, the J gene TRBJ1-5; D might be TRBD1 (6 bases). V dropped 6 bases and J dropped 2 bases, with 14 bases sitting between them. Germline lookup yields CDR1 SEHNR and CDR2 FQNEAQ (reference sequence). CDR3 size: 15 residues. The CDR3 spells CASRSGGSGNQPQHF. The CDR3 DNA sequence: TGTGCCAGCAGGTCGGGGGGCTCGGGCAATCAGCCCCAGCATTTT.

The chain links TRBV7-8 to TRBJ1-5; a weak D match, TRBD1 (5 bases). V was clipped by 7 bases and J by 5 bases, with 15 bases between them. The CDR3 consists of 14 residues. Germline-derived CDR1 and CDR2 are SGHVS and FQNEAQ. The DNA for the CDR3 is TGTGCCAGCACCCTCCCGGGGCTACATCAGCCCCAGCATTTT. Its protein is CASTLPGLHQPQHF.

The rearrangement joins TRBV10-1 to TRBJ2-3; D remains unclear. The CDR3 extends over 16 amino acids. Germline V gene lookup returns CDR1 WNHNN and CDR2 SYGVQD (reference sequence). V dropped 6 bases and J dropped 2 bases, with 18 bases sitting between them. CDR3 loop: CASSLISGFSTDTQYF. Written as DNA, the CDR3 is TGCGCCAGCAGCTTAATATCGGGCTTTTCCACAGATACGCAGTATTTT.

The chain links TRBV7-2 to TRBJ2-2, with TRBD2 matching over 9 bases. The CDR3 is 16 residues long. V trimming: 1 base; J trimming: 6 bases; junction bases outside the gene matches: 6. In germline, CDR1 is SGHTA, CDR2 FQGNSA. The CDR3 loop reads CASSLVFGTSSGELFF. Here the CDR3 DNA reads TGTGCCAGCAGCTTAGTTTTCGGGACTAGCTCCGGGGAGCTGTTTTTT.

The chain couples TRBV29-1 to TRBJ2-7; D is possibly TRBD2 (6 bases). The CDR3 loop spans 11 amino acids. CDR1 is SQVTM, CDR2 ANQGSEA, per germline. The V end lost 4 bases, the J end lost 4 bases, and 8 bases lay between the germline ends. This CDR3 reads CSVVGGYEQYF. The DNA for the CDR3 is TGCAGCGTTGTTGGGGGGTACGAGCAGTACTTC.

V gene TRBV11-2 combines with J gene TRBJ2-7; 8 nucleotides match TRBD1. The CDR3 contains 16 residues. Germline V gene data show CDR1 as SGHAT and CDR2 as FQNNGV. V was clipped by 1 base and J by 0 bases; unmatched bases: 5. CDR3 in amino acids: CASSLVTGGYSYEQYF. CDR3 nucleotides: TGTGCCAGCAGCTTAGTAACAGGGGGTTACTCCTACGAGCAGTACTTC.

The J gene is TRBJ2-6, the V gene TRBV2, with TRBD1 matching 7 bases. From germline, CDR1 is SNHLY and CDR2 FYNNEI. The CDR3 contains 17 residues. Trimming removed 5 bases from V and 0 bases from J; junction bases left unmatched: 7. The CDR3 DNA reads as TGTGCCAGCAGTTTCGGACAGGTAGACTCTGGGGCCAACGTCCTGACTTTC. It specifies CASSFGQVDSGANVLTF.

The rearrangement uses TRBV7-9 and TRBJ1-3; the D gene is possibly TRBD1 (5 bases). CDR1 is SEHNR and CDR2 is FQNEAQ in the germline V gene (reference sequence). Trimming took 5 bases from V and 0 from J, leaving 17 bases between them. This CDR3 comprises 17 residues. The CDR3 coding sequence is TGTGCCAGCAGCGCGCGGGAGGGCCAGGGCTCTGGAAACACCATATATTTT. Its protein product is CASSAREGQGSGNTIYF.

This clone has a single count. This chain uses TRBV27 with TRBJ1-3; perhaps TRBD1 as D (5 bases). CDR1 and CDR2 from the germline V gene are MNHEY and SMNVEV (reference sequence). This CDR3 spans 15 amino acids. Trimming took 1 base from V and 7 from J, leaving 14 bases between them. CDR3 bases: TGTGCCAGCAGTTTATTCAAGGGGCCCCCGAACACCATATATTTT. Amino acids: CASSLFKGPPNTIYF.

This clone was counted a single time. The rearrangement uses TRBV19 and TRBJ2-1, with a tentative D call TRBD1 (5 bases). Germline V gene data show CDR1 as LNHDA and CDR2 as SQIVND (reference sequence). V shed 5 bases and J shed 4 bases, with 12 bases lying between them. This CDR3 contains 14 residues. The CDR3 loop is CASSGFTGYNEQFF. CDR3 DNA sequence: TGTGCCAGTAGTGGTTTTACAGGTTACAATGAGCAGTTCTTC. Full variable domain (missing parts from reference TRBV19 and TRBJ2-1): DGGITQSPKYLFRKEGQNVTLSCEQNLNHDAMYWYRQDPGQGLRLIYYSQIVNDFQKGDIAEGYSVSREKKESFPLTVTSAQKNPTAFYLCASSGFTGYNEQFFGPGTRLTVL.

The rearrangement uses TRBV2 and TRBJ2-5; TRBD1 is a possible D gene (5 bases). Germline V lookup: CDR1 SNHLY, CDR2 FYNNEI. The V and J ends lost 11 bases and 2 bases respectively, with 15 bases between them. There are 13 residues in the CDR3. In DNA form, the CDR3 reads TGTGCCGTCCCTGGGGCAGATCAAGAGACCCAGTACTTC. Its protein product is CAVPGADQETQYF.

The chain has TRBV9 and TRBJ2-1; D may be TRBD2 (6 bases). Trimming stripped 0 bases from V and 5 bases from J, with 18 bases between. Germline V gives CDR1 SGDLS, CDR2 YYNGEE. CDR3 length: 17 amino acids. The DNA for the CDR3 is TGTGCCAGCAGCGTAGATTCCAAGCTAGCGACCCACAATGAGCAGTTCTTC. Protein: CASSVDSKLATHNEQFF.

This chain connects TRBV28 to TRBJ1-1; D possibly corresponds to TRBD1 (6 bases). Germline-derived CDR1 and CDR2 are MDHEN and SYDVKM. V was cut by 7 bases and J by 5 bases, with 14 bases left in between. The CDR3 sequence is 13 residues long. The CDR3 spells CASTAGGRTEAFF. CDR3 nucleotides: TGTGCCAGCACCGCCGGGGGCCGGACTGAAGCTTTCTTT.

The rearrangement links TRBV7-9 to TRBJ1-1; 7 bases are a match to TRBD1. V lost 4 bases and J lost 7; bases outside the gene matches: 9. The germline V gene has CDR1 SEHNR and CDR2 FQNEAQ (reference sequence). The CDR3 runs 14 residues. The CDR3 protein is CASSSGGGTVEAFF. CDR3 DNA sequence: TGTGCCAGCAGCTCCGGAGGAGGGACAGTTGAAGCTTTCTTT.

The chain couples TRBV14 to TRBJ1-2; no clear D gene. Trimming removed 0 bases from V and 8 bases from J, with 13 bases in between. CDR1 and CDR2 (germline): SGHDN, FVKESK. The CDR3 is 14 residues long. The DNA for the CDR3 is TGTGCCAGCAGCCAAGAATGGGCCCCCTCCGGCTACACCTTC. The encoded protein is CASSQEWAPSGYTF.

The chain carries TRBV28 and TRBJ2-7; 9 positions match TRBD1. Germline V gives CDR1 MDHEN, CDR2 SYDVKM. After removal of 5 bases from V and 6 bases from J, the junction contained 11 bases not matched to a gene. The CDR3 is made up of 15 amino acids. The CDR3 is CASSPWRDRAVEQYF. In DNA form, the CDR3 reads TGTGCCAGCAGTCCCTGGCGGGACAGGGCGGTCGAGCAGTACTTC.

The V and J genes are TRBV7-9 and TRBJ2-1; D is undetermined. The germline V and J ends were trimmed by 4 bases and 0 bases, with 19 bases remaining between them. Germline V CDR1 and CDR2: SEHNR, FQNEAQ (reference sequence). The CDR3 is 18 residues long. The CDR3 nucleotides are TGTGCCAGCAGCTACCCCGAGAGACCCCGTGGCTCCTACAATGAGCAGTTCTTC. Encoded protein: CASSYPERPRGSYNEQFF.

The V call is TRBV29-1, the J call TRBJ2-3; TRBD1 agrees at 7 bases. The CDR3 totals 16 residues. Germline assignment: CDR1 SQVTM and CDR2 ANQGSEA. With 6 bases clipped from V and 2 bases from J, the junction kept 14 bases outside the gene matches. The CDR3 sequence: CSVELGWQGDTDTQYF. CDR3 DNA sequence: TGCAGCGTAGAATTGGGGTGGCAGGGGGACACAGATACGCAGTATTTT.

This sequence joins TRBV2 and TRBJ2-3; TRBD2 matches at 10 bases. This CDR3 has 16 residues. The germline gives CDR1 SNHLY, CDR2 FYNNEI. J gave up 6 bases and V 7 bases, and 13 bases lay outside the gene matches. The CDR3 bases are TGTGCCAGCACCCCGAGGGTAGCGGGAGGAGACGATACGCAGTATTTT. This codes for CASTPRVAGGDDTQYF.

The chain joins TRBV27 to TRBJ1-1; 8 positions match TRBD1. Trimming at V came to 4 bases and at J to 2 bases, leaving 12 bases not matched to a gene. The CDR3 extends over 17 amino acids. CDR1 is MNHEY and CDR2 is SMNVEV in the germline V gene (reference sequence). The CDR3 region has the DNA TGTGCCAGCAGTTCCCACCGACAGGGGCCGGAAAACACTGAAGCTTTCTTT. This gives the protein CASSSHRQGPENTEAFF.